This is a list of T cell receptor beta chains from one sample in a study of blood T cell repertoires in COVID-19. The assay was immunoSEQ multiplex PCR, and TCRdb's table has in-frame clones only and misses some. Of 80,000 or so clones in the sample, about 80% are singletons; the top ten hold roughly 12%. Source material: peripheral blood. Source of these receptors: a man older than 75 with acute or convalescent COVID-19. Both conserved end residues are part of each CDR3. The D gene is left open where the match is weak. Clone size is not always given. Where it is, it says once, few, many or a class for expanded clones.

j_call	v_call	d_call	clone_size	cdr3_aa	cdr3_nt
TRBJ2-1	TRBV11-3	.	.	CASSLGTVRVDEQFF	TGTGCCAGCAGCTTAGGGACAGTGAGGGTTGATGAGCAGTTCTTC
TRBJ1-6	TRBV3-1/TRBV3-2	.	once	CASSAGPINSPLHF	TGTGCCAGCAGCGCGGGACCGATAAATTCACCCCTCCACTTT
TRBJ1-2	TRBV6-5	.	.	CASSGTHSGYGYTF	TGTGCCAGCAGCGGGACACACTCGGGGTATGGCTACACCTTC
TRBJ2-3	TRBV5-6	TRBD2	.	CASNTGTSGSLGTDTQYF	TGTGCCAGCAACACCGGGACTAGCGGGTCTCTCGGCACAGATACGCAGTATTTT
TRBJ2-7	TRBV9	TRBD2	.	CASRGTDSGGPSSYEQYF	TGTGCCAGCAGAGGCACGGATAGCGGGGGGCCCAGCTCCTACGAGCAGTACTTC
TRBJ2-2	TRBV7-9	.	.	CASSLAGTGTGELFF	TGTGCCAGCAGCTTAGCGGGCACAGGCACCGGGGAGCTGTTTTTT
TRBJ2-2	TRBV2	TRBD2	.	CASSGAAGGNTGELFF	TGTGCCAGCAGTGGAGCAGCGGGGGGGAACACCGGGGAGCTGTTTTTT
TRBJ1-5	TRBV5-6	.	few	CASSPAGGNAQPQHF	TGTGCCAGCAGCCCCGCGGGGGGGAACGCTCAGCCCCAGCATTTT
TRBJ2-3	TRBV25-1	.	.	CASRYPGTDTQYF	TGTGCCAGCAGGTATCCAGGCACAGATACGCAGTATTTT
TRBJ1-4	TRBV14	.	.	CASSQASGTTNEKLFF	TGTGCCAGCAGCCAAGCGTCGGGGACAACTAATGAAAAACTGTTTTTT
TRBJ1-1	TRBV27	TRBD1	.	CASSKSRTGTANTEAFF	TGTGCCAGCAGTAAAAGCCGAACCGGGACAGCGAACACTGAAGCTTTCTTT
TRBJ2-1	TRBV7-2	TRBD2	once	CASRRTGGGQFF	TGTGCCAGCAGGAGAACGGGGGGAGGGCAGTTCTTC
TRBJ1-1	TRBV12-3/TRBV12-4	.	.	CASSSIREEAFF	TGTGCCAGCAGTTCTATCAGGGAAGAAGCTTTCTTT
TRBJ2-2	TRBV4-2	TRBD2	.	CASSQDGGSGGAGELFF	TGTGCCAGCAGCCAAGATGGCGGTAGCGGGGGGGCCGGGGAGCTGTTTTTT
TRBJ1-2	TRBV5-4	.	few	CASSQGYGYTF	TGTGCCAGCAGCCAGGGATATGGCTACACCTTC
TRBJ2-5	TRBV18	.	.	CASSLTTGDWETQYF	TGTGCCAGCTCCCTGACTACAGGGGACTGGGAGACCCAGTACTTC
TRBJ1-5	TRBV19	.	.	CASSNGTPRPQHF	TGTGCCAGTAGTAACGGGACACCGCGGCCCCAGCATTTT
TRBJ2-1	TRBV29-1	.	.	CSVEGWYGGNEQFF	TGCAGCGTTGAAGGTTGGTACGGCGGCAATGAGCAGTTCTTC
TRBJ2-1	TRBV6-5	.	.	CASFQGGDNEQFF	TGTGCCAGCTTCCAGGGGGGTGACAATGAGCAGTTCTTC
TRBJ1-2	TRBV7-8	.	.	CASSSPPGGTHTNYGYTF	TGTGCCAGCAGCTCGCCCCCCGGGGGGACCCACACCAACTATGGCTACACCTTC
TRBJ2-3	TRBV5-5	TRBD1	.	CASSHTLRQGSTDTQYF	TGTGCCAGCAGCCACACCCTGCGACAGGGGAGCACAGATACGCAGTATTTT
TRBJ1-1	TRBV7-9	.	.	CASSLAQGLNTEAFF	TGTGCCAGCAGCTTAGCGCAGGGGCTGAACACTGAAGCTTTCTTT
TRBJ2-5	TRBV7-3	TRBD2	.	CASSPRGGRRETQYF	TGTGCCAGCAGCCCTCGGGGGGGCCGGCGGGAGACCCAGTACTTC
TRBJ2-1	TRBV2	TRBD1	.	CASRDRGLNEQFF	TGTGCCAGCCGGGACAGGGGGCTCAATGAGCAGTTCTTC
TRBJ2-5	TRBV7-9	TRBD1	.	CASSSQGVGETQYF	TGTGCCAGCAGCTCACAGGGGGTTGGGGAGACCCAGTACTTC
TRBJ2-7	TRBV6-2/TRBV6-3	.	.	CASSPLRGGTYEQYF	TGTGCCAGCAGCCCTTTAAGGGGGGGGACCTACGAGCAGTACTTC
TRBJ2-1	TRBV7-7	TRBD1	.	CASSRGQGYYNEQFF	TGTGCTAGCAGCCGGGGACAGGGATACTACAATGAGCAGTTCTTC
TRBJ2-1	TRBV27	.	.	CASSLSSGFKVNEQFF	TGTGCCAGCAGTTTATCATCGGGGTTCAAGGTCAATGAGCAGTTCTTC
TRBJ1-2	TRBV18	.	.	CASSPEGQPSNYGYTF	TGTGCCAGCTCACCTGAAGGACAGCCCTCTAACTATGGCTACACCTTC
TRBJ1-2	TRBV6-5	.	once	CASRLTDLYGYTF	TGTGCCAGCAGATTGACAGACCTCTATGGCTACACCTTC
TRBJ1-2	TRBV30	.	.	CALTQGAYGYTF	TGTGCCTTAACCCAGGGTGCCTATGGCTACACCTTC
TRBJ1-1	TRBV2	TRBD1	.	CASSWDRGRTEAFF	TGTGCCAGCAGCTGGGACAGGGGAAGAACTGAAGCTTTCTTT
TRBJ1-2	TRBV18	TRBD1	once	CASSPLDRVAGYTF	TGTGCCAGCTCACCACTTGACAGGGTGGCTGGCTACACCTTC
TRBJ1-3	TRBV4-1	.	.	CASSQRSTVGNTIYF	TGCGCCAGCAGCCAAAGATCGACTGTGGGAAACACCATATATTTT
TRBJ1-6	TRBV7-8	TRBD1	.	CASSSRPGQVNSPLHF	TGTGCCAGCAGCTCGCGTCCGGGACAGGTCAATTCACCCCTCCACTTT
TRBJ1-1	TRBV7-2	.	.	CASSHRLRGTEAFF	TGTGCCAGCAGCCATCGCTTGCGGGGCACTGAAGCTTTCTTT
TRBJ1-5	TRBV6-5	.	.	CASSYSGKPDQPQHF	TGTGCCAGCAGTTACTCCGGGAAGCCGGATCAGCCCCAGCATTTT
TRBJ1-1	TRBV5-4	.	.	CASSPLQGLRNTEAFF	TGTGCCAGCAGCCCACTTCAGGGTCTTCGGAACACTGAAGCTTTCTTT
TRBJ1-5	TRBV5-8	TRBD1	.	CASSLEQGAWSNQPQHF	TGTGCCAGCAGCTTGGAACAGGGGGCCTGGAGCAATCAGCCCCAGCATTTT
TRBJ1-1	TRBV5-1	.	.	CASSLNFGVRSEAFF	TGCGCCAGCAGCTTGAATTTCGGGGTAAGGAGTGAAGCTTTCTTT
TRBJ1-1	TRBV18	.	once	CASSLGRDTEAFF	TGTGCCAGCTCACTGGGGCGTGACACTGAAGCTTTCTTT
TRBJ1-3	TRBV7-2	.	.	CASSLGGAGNTIYF	TGTGCCAGCAGCTTAGGGGGAGCTGGAAACACCATATATTTT